Here is one T cell receptor beta chain with its context. The antigen is not known. This entry is derived from a study of T-cell reconstitution after alpha-beta-depleted transplantation in children. During its preparation, the TCRbeta library received unique molecular identifiers. TCRdb itself ran the PCR reads through MiXCR, one entry per CDR3 protein. The table includes more than 500,000 distinct CDR3 sequences, about 10% detected once. Germline V gene data show CDR1 as ENHRY and CDR2 as SYGVKD. V lost 4 bases, J lost 4 bases, and 7 bases lay in between. The CDR3 runs to 12 residues. Whole-study results and caveats: It was reported that alpha-beta T cells came from several hundred expanded graft clones (about two months after transplant). T-cell counts and diversity were attributed mostly to newly produced T cells one year after transplant. At day 60, the high TCRbeta diversity found in some patients originated from recipient T cells and thymic progenitors that had survived.

The chain uses TRBV10-3 and TRBJ1-2, with D possibly TRBD1 on 6 matching bases. The source material was PBMCs, mostly from graft donor cells, sampled 180 days after TCRalphabeta/CD19-depleted stem cell transplant. The sequence derives from a female patient between 2 and 10 years old who had a stem cell transplant for aplastic anemia, so the T cells may come from the graft donor. CDR3 sequence: CAISGTAYGYTF. CDR3 nucleotide sequence: TGTGCCATCAGTGGGACAGCCTATGGCTACACCTTC.